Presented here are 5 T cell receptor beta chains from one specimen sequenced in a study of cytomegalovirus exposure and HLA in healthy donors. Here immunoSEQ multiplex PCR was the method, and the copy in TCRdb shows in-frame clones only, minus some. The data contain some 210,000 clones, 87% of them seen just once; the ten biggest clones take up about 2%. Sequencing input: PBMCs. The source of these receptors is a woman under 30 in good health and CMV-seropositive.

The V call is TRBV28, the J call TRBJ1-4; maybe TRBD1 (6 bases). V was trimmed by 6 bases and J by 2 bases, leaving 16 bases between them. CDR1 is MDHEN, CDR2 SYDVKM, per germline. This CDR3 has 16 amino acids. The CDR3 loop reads CASRKNRDTTNEKLFF. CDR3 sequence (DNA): TGTGCCAGCAGAAAGAACAGGGATACGACTAATGAAAAACTGTTTTTT.

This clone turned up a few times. The CDR3 reads CASSGRAHQPQHF. The CDR3 DNA reads TGTGCCAGCAGTGGGAGGGCCCACCAGCCCCAGCATTTT. The chain carries TRBV6-5 and TRBJ1-5; no reliable D call. V was cut by 5 bases and J by 7 bases, with 12 bases left in between. Germline CDR1 MNHEY, CDR2 SVGAGI. The CDR3 is 13 residues long.

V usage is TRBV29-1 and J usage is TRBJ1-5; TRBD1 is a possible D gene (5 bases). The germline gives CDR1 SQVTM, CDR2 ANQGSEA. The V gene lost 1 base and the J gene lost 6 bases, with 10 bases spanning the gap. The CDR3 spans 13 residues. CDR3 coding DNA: TGCAGCGTTGAAGTGGGGGAGGGTCAGCCCCAGCATTTT. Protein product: CSVEVGEGQPQHF.

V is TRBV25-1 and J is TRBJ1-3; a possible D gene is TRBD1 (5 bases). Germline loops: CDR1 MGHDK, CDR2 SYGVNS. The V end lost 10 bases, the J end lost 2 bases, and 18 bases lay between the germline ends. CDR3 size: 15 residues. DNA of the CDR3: TGTGCCACCCAACCCACCGGGGGGGCTGGAAACACCATATATTTT. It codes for CATQPTGGAGNTIYF. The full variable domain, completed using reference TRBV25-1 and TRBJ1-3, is EADIYQTPRYLVIGTGKKITLECSQTMGHDKMYWYQQDPGMELHLIHYSYGVNSTEKGDLSSESTVSRIRTEHFPLTLESARPSHTSQYLCATQPTGGAGNTIYFGEGSWLTVV.

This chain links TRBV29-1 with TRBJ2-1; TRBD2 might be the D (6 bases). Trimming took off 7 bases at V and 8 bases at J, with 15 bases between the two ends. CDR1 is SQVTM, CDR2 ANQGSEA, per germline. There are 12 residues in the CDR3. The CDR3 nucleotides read TGCAGCGGTTTGACTAGTATTCATGAGCAGTTCTTC. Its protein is CSGLTSIHEQFF.